The 8 T cell receptor beta chains below all came from one sample that was sequenced in a study of blood T cells in healthy people across ages (dated by TCRdb to between 2015 and 2016). The method was 5' RACE. For sequencing, an Illumina HiSeq 2500 was employed. A second about 7 to 11 cycle PCR used a sample-barcoded 5' primer and a J-beta primer mix. TCRdb reprocessed the public reads (quality trimming at Q25 with fastp, clone calling with MiXCR) and kept in-frame beta chains. Records with the same CDR3 protein are collapsed into one entry carrying the most frequent genes and DNA. The sample table shows roughly 500,000 distinct CDR3 sequences, and about 26% are seen once. The leading ten clones occupy approximately 17% of the sample. Sequenced material: blood. The source is a woman aged 70 to 79 in good health.

The chain carries TRBV4-3 and TRBJ2-3, with D perhaps assigned TRBD1 or TRBD2 (5 bases each). The ends were cut back, 4 bases at V and 6 bases at J, with 23 bases in the middle. The CDR3 has 17 amino acids. Germline V gene lookup returns CDR1 LGHNA and CDR2 YSLEER. CDR3 sequence: CASSPHIGTRAADTQYF. For the CDR3, the DNA is TGCGCCAGCAGCCCCCACATCGGGACGAGAGCCGCGGATACGCAGTATTTT.

The genes are TRBV2 and TRBJ2-1, with 8 bases that match TRBD2. CDR1 is SNHLY, CDR2 FYNNEI, per germline. CDR3 length equals 15 residues. V shed 5 bases and J 3 bases; nucleotides not matched to a gene: 6. CDR3 sequence reads: CASSLAGPHYNEQFF. DNA of the CDR3: TGTGCCAGCAGTTTAGCGGGGCCACACTACAATGAGCAGTTCTTC.

The genes are TRBV6-6 and TRBJ2-5; D not resolved. The germline V gene has CDR1 MNHNY and CDR2 SVGAGI (reference sequence). The CDR3 is made up of 12 amino acids. The ends were cut back, 4 bases at V and 4 bases at J, with 7 bases in the middle. The CDR3 nucleotides read TGTGCCAGCAGTTCACATGTAGAGACCCAGTACTTC. It codes for CASSSHVETQYF.

The rearrangement joins TRBV27 to TRBJ1-2; D perhaps matches TRBD1 (5 bases). CDR1 and CDR2 (germline): MNHEY, SMNVEV (reference sequence). V lost 4 bases to trimming and J lost 6 bases, with 15 bases between them. This CDR3 is built from 14 residues. CDR3 loop: CASSSWEGRNGYTF. The CDR3 DNA reads TGTGCCAGCAGTTCCTGGGAGGGGCGAAATGGCTACACCTTC.

The chain joins TRBV18 to TRBJ1-4; 7 positions agree with TRBD1. The germline gives CDR1 KGHSH, CDR2 LQKENI. The CDR3 is 15 amino acids. V was clipped by 6 bases and J by 5 bases; unmatched bases: 9. CDR3 protein: CASSWTGTENEKLFF. CDR3 coding DNA: TGTGCCAGCTCGTGGACTGGGACAGAAAATGAAAAACTGTTTTTT.

The rearrangement joins TRBV12-3 or TRBV12-4 to TRBJ2-1; possibly TRBD1 or TRBD2 for D (6 bases each). This CDR3 is built from 15 residues. The V end was cut by 3 bases, the J end by 9 bases, with 18 bases between. Written as DNA, the CDR3 is TGTGCCAGCAGTTTGGACGGGGGCTTTCTGAGTGAGCAGTTCTTC. Protein sequence: CASSLDGGFLSEQFF.

The chain couples TRBV6-5 to TRBJ2-5; TRBD2 might be the D (6 bases). CDR1 MNHEY and CDR2 SVGAGI come from the germline V gene. V gave up 6 bases and J gave up 7 bases, with 18 bases separating them. This CDR3 is 14 amino acids long. CDR3 in DNA: TGTGCCAGCAGCCGCCTCGGGGGTGGCGGGACCCAGTACTTC. Translation: CASSRLGGGGTQYF.

This clonotype has ten or more counts. The chain links TRBV18 to TRBJ2-5; tentative D call: TRBD1 (5 bases). CDR3 length: 15 residues. Germline values: CDR1 KGHSH, CDR2 LQKENI. Trimming took off 2 bases at V and 4 bases at J, with 14 bases between the two ends. CDR3 sequence: CASSPMDPRGETQYF. The CDR3 DNA follows: TGTGCCAGCTCACCAATGGACCCTAGGGGAGAGACCCAGTACTTC.